This T cell receptor beta chain stems from a study of beta chain features in type 1 diabetes. Study-level points and caveats: Researchers report that Type 1 diabetes patients had moderately but significantly shorter TCRB CDR3s across all four CD4+ subsets.

The study reverse transcribed the entire isolated RNA, so it sequenced expressed TCRB transcripts. An average near 3.57 million reads came from naive, central memory and regulatory T cell samples. Assay: immunoSEQ multiplex PCR; the TCRdb copy retains only in-frame clones and omits some. There are about 260,000 clones in the sample; around 20% occur only once, and roughly 0.028% lies in the top ten. This clone was recorded a few times. Its specificity is not known. The germline V gene has CDR1 SGHDN and CDR2 FVKESK. V dropped 4 bases and J dropped 6 bases, with 12 bases sitting between them. The CDR3 has 14 residues.

The clonotype comes from a woman between 35 and 50 years old with type 1 diabetes. The sequenced material came from naive CD4+ T cells from blood. This rearrangement joins TRBV14 to TRBJ1-4; weak D call: TRBD1 (5 bases). CDR3 in DNA: TGTGCCAGCAGCCCCAGGGTGGGTGATGAAAAACTGTTTTTT. It encodes CASSPRVGDEKLFF.